This T cell receptor (beta chain) was found in a study of cytomegalovirus exposure and HLA in healthy donors. PCR used 60 Vbeta primers and 13 Jbeta primers. This table comes from immunoSEQ multiplex PCR, and its TCRdb copy is limited to in-frame clones, with some not included. The table lists more than 110,000 clones, roughly 80% of them singletons. The CDR3 loop spans 12 amino acids. The germline V and J ends were trimmed by 2 bases and 7 bases, with 7 bases remaining between them. The germline V gene has CDR1 SGDLS and CDR2 YYNGEE. General study results and limits: An apparent linkage of common viral pathogens to several of the most significant clusters emerged in a later analysis. Presence/absence analyses assumed roughly uniform sequencing depth across donors, which may not hold.

This clone appeared a single time. Its antigen is not identified. Input material: PBMCs. The receptor's source is a male donor in good health and CMV-seronegative. The rearrangement uses TRBV9 and TRBJ2-1; D gene ambiguous. CDR3 loop: CASSVTQNEQFF. In DNA form, the CDR3 reads TGTGCCAGCAGCGTGACTCAAAATGAGCAGTTCTTC.